This T cell receptor beta chain is from a study of blood T cell repertoires in COVID-19. TCRdb keeps only in-frame clones here, not all; method: immunoSEQ multiplex PCR. The repertoire holds around 190,000 clones, with approximately 88% as singletons. The CDR3 runs to 13 residues. Germline V gene data show CDR1 as KGHSH and CDR2 as LQKENI. V was trimmed by 4 bases and J by 7 bases, leaving 11 bases between them. The TCR originated in a woman in her twenties or thirties who had recovered from COVID-19. The V call is TRBV18, the J call TRBJ2-4; possibly TRBD1 for D (5 bases). Sequencing was done on a sample of PBMCs or T cells enriched from blood (not recorded which). CDR3 region: CASSRDRDNIQYF. The CDR3 nucleotides read TGTGCCAGCTCACGAGACAGAGATAACATTCAGTACTTC.